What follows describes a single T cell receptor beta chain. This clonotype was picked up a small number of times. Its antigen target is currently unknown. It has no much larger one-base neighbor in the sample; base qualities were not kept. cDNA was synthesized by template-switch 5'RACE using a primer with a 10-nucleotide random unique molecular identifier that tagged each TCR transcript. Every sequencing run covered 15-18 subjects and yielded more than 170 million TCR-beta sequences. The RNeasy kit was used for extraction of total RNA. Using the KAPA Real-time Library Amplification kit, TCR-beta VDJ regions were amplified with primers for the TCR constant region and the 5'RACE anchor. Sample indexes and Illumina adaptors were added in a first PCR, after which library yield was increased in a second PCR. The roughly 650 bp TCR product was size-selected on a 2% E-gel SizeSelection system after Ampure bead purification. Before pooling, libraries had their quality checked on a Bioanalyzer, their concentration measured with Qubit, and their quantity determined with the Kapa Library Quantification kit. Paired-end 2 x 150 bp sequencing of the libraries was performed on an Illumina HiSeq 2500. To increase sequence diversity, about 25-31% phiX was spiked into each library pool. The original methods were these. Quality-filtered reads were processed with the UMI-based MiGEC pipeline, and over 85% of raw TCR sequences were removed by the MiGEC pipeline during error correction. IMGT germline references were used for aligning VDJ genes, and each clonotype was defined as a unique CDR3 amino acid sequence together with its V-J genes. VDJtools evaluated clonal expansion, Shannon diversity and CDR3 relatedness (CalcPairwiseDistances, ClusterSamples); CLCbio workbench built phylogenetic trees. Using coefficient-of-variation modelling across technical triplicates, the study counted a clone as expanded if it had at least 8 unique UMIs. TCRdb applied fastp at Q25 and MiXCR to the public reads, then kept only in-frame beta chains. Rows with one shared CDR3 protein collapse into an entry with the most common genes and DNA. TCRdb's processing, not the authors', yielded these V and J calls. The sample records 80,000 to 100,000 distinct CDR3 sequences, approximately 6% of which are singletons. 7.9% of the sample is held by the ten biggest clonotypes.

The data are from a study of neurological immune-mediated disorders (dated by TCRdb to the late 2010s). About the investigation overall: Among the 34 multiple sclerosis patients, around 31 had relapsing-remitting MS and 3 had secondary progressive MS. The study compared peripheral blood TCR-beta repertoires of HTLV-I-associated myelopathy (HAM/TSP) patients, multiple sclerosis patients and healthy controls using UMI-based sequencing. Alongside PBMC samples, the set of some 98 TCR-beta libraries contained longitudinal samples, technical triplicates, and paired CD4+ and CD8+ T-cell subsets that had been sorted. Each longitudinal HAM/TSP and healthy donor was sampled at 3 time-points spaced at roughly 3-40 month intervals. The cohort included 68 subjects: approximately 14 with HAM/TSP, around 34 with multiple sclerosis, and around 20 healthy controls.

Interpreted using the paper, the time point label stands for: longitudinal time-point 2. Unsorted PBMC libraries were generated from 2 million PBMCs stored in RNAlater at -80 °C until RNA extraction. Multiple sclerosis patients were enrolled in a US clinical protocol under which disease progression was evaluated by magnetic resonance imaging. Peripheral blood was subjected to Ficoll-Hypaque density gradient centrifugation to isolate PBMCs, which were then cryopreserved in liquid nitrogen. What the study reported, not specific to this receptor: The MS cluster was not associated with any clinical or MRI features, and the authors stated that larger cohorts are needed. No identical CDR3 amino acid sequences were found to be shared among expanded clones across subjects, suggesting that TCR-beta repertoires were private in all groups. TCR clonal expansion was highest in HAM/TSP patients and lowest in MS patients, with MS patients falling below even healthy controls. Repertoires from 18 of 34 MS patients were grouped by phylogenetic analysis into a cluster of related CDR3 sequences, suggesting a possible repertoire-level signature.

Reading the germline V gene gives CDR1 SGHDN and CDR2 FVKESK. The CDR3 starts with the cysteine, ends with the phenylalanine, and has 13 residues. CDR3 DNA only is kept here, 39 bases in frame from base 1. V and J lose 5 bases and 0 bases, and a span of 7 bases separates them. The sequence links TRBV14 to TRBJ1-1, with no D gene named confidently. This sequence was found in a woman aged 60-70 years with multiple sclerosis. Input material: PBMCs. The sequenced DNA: TGTGCCAGCAGCTATGTCCTGAACACTGAAGCTTTCTTT. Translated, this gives CASSYVLNTEAFF.